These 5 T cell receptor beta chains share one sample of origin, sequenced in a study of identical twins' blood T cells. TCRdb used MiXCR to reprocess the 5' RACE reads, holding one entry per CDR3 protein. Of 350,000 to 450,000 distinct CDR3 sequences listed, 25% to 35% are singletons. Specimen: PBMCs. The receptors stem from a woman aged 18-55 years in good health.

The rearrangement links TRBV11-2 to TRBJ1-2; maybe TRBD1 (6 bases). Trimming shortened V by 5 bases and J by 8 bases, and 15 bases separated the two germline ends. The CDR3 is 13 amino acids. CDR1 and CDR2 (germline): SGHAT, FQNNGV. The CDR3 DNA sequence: TGTGCCAGCAGCCCCGACAGGCTATCGGGCTACACCTTC. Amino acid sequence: CASSPDRLSGYTF.

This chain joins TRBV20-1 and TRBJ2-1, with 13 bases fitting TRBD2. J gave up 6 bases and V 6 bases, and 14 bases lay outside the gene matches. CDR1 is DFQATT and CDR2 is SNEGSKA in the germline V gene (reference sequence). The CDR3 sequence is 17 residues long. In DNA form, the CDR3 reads TGCAGTGCCCAATCCTGGACTAGCGGGAGTTTAGTCAATGAGCAGTTCTTC. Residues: CSAQSWTSGSLVNEQFF.

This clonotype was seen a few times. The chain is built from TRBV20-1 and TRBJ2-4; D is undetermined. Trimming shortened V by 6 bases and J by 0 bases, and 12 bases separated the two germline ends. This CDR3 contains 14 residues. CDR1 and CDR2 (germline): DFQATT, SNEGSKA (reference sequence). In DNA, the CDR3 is TGCAGTGCAAACGACTTACTAGCCAAAAACATTCAGTACTTC. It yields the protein CSANDLLAKNIQYF.

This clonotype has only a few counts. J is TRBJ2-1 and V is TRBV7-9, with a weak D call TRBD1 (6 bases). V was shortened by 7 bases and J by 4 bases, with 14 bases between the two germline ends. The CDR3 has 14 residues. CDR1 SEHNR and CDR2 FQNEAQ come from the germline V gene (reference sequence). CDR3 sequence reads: CASTPGAAYNEQFF. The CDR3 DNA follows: TGTGCCAGCACCCCAGGGGCGGCGTACAATGAGCAGTTCTTC.

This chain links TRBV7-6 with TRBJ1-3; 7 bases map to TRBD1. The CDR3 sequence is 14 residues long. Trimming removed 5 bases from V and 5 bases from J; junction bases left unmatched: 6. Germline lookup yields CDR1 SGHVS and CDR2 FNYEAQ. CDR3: CASSPRQGRNTIYF. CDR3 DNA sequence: TGTGCCAGCAGCCCCCGACAGGGCAGAAACACCATATATTTT. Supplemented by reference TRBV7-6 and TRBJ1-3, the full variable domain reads GAGVSQSPRYKVTKRGQDVALRCDPISGHVSLYWYRQALGQGPEFLTYFNYEAQQDKSGLPNDRFSAERPEGSISTLTIQRTEQRDSAMYRCASSPRQGRNTIYFGEGSWLTVV.